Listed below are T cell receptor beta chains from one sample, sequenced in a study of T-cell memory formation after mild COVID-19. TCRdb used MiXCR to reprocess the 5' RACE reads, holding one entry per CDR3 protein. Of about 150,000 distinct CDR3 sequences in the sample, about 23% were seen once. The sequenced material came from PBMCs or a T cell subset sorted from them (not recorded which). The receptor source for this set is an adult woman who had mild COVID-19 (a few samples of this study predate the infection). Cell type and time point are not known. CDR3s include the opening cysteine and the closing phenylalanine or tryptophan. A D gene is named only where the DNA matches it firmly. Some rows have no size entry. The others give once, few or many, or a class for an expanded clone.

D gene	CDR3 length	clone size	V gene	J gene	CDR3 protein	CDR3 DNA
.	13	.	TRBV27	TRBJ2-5	CASSLMRKETQYF	TGTGCCAGCAGCCTAATGCGCAAAGAGACCCAGTACTTC
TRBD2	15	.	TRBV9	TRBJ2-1	CASSVVASGYNEQFF	TGTGCCAGCAGCGTAGTTGCTAGCGGATACAATGAGCAGTTCTTC
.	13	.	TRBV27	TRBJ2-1	CASSRTTYNEQFF	TGTGCCAGCAGTAGAACTACATACAATGAGCAGTTCTTC
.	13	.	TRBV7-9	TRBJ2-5	CASSSPGEETQYF	TGTGCCAGCAGCTCCCCAGGGGAAGAGACCCAGTACTTC
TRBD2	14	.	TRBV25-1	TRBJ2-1	CASTGLAGGNEQFF	TGTGCCAGCACGGGACTAGCGGGAGGTAATGAGCAGTTCTTC
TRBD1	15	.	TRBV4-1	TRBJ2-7	CASSQGGQRGDEQYF	TGCGCCAGCAGCCAAGGGGGACAGAGAGGCGACGAGCAGTACTTC
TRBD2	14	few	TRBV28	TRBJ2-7	CASRGTSGSYEQYF	TGTGCCAGCAGAGGTACTAGCGGGAGCTACGAGCAGTACTTC
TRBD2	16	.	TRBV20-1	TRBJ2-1	CSARPIQREGRDEQFF	TGCAGTGCTAGACCAATCCAGCGGGAGGGCCGGGATGAGCAGTTCTTC
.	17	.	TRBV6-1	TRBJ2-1	CASSEWGGAGAGNEQFF	TGTGCCAGCAGTGAATGGGGTGGGGCAGGGGCCGGCAATGAGCAGTTCTTC
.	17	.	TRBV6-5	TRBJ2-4	CASSQGLGGAAKNIQYF	TGTGCCAGCAGCCAGGGGCTAGGCGGGGCGGCCAAAAACATTCAGTACTTC
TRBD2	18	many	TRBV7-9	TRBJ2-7	CASSSAGPELSTVYEQYF	TGTGCCAGCAGCTCAGCGGGGCCAGAGCTTTCGACCGTCTACGAGCAGTACTTC
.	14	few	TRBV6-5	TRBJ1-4	CASSEGYLGEKLFF	TGTGCCAGCTCCGAAGGTTACCTTGGGGAAAAACTGTTTTTT
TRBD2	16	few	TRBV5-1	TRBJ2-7	CASSLSSLAGSYEQYF	TGCGCCAGCAGCTTGTCTTCACTAGCGGGATCTTACGAGCAGTACTTC
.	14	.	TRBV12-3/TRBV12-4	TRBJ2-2	CASSLGRFTGELFF	TGTGCCAGCAGTTTAGGGCGGTTCACCGGGGAGCTGTTTTTT
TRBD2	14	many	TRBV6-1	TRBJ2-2	CASSGLADTGELFF	TGTGCCAGCAGTGGACTAGCGGACACCGGGGAGCTGTTTTTT
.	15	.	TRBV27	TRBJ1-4	CASSRKASGDEKLFF	TGTGCCAGCAGCCGAAAAGCTTCTGGGGACGAAAAACTGTTTTTT